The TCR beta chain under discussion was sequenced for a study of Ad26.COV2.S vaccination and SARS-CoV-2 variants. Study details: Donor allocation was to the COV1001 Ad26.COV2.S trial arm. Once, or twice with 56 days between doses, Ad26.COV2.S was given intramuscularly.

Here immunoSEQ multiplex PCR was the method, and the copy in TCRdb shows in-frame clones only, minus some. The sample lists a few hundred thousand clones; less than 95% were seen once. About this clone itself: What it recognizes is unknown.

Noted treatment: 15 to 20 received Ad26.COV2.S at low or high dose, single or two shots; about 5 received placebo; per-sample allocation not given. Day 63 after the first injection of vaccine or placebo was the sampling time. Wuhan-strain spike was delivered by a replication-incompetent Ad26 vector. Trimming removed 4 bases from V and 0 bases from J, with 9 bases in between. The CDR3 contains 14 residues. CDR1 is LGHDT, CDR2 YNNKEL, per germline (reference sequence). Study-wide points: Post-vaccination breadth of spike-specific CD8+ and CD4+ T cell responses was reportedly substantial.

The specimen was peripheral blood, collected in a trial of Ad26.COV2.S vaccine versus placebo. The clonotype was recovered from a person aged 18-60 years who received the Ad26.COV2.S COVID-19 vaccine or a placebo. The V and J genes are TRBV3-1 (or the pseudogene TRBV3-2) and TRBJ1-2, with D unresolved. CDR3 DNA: TGTGCCAGCAGCCCCCTGGAGGCTAACTATGGCTACACCTTC. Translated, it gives CASSPLEANYGYTF.